This T cell receptor (beta chain) came from a study of cytomegalovirus exposure and HLA in healthy donors. Findings of the study overall: Presence/absence analysis assumed near-uniform sequencing depth across donors.

The CDR3 runs to 15 residues. The trim removed 6 bases at V and 5 bases at J, leaving 11 bases unmatched. CDR1 is SGHTS, CDR2 YDEGEE, per germline. Details on this clone: Its antigen is undetermined.

Both 60 Vbeta primers and 13 Jbeta primers went into the PCR. Method: immunoSEQ multiplex PCR; TCRdb's copy keeps in-frame clones and lacks some. The repertoire holds some 100,000 clones, with around three quarters as singletons. This clonotype was obtained from a human donor in good health. Sequencing was done on a sample of PBMCs. The genes are TRBV5-8 and TRBJ2-5, with TRBD1 matching over 9 bases. The CDR3 region is CASTPGTGTIETQYF. The CDR3 DNA reads TGTGCCAGCACCCCCGGGACAGGGACGATTGAGACCCAGTACTTC.